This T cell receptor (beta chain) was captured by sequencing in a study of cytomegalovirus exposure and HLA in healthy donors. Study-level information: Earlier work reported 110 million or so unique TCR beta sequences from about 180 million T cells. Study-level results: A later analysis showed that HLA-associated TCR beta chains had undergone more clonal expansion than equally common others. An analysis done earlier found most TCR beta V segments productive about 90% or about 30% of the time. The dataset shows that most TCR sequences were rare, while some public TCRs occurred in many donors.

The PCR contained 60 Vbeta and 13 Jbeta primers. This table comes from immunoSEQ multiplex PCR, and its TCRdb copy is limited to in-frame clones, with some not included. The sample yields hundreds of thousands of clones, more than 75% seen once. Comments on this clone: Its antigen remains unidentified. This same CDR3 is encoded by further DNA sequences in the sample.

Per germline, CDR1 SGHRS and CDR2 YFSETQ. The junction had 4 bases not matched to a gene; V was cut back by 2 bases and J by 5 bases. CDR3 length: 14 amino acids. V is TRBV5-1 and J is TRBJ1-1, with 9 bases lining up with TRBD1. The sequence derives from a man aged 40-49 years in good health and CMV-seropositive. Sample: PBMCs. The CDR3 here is CASSLQGARTEAFF. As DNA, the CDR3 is TGCGCCAGCAGCTTACAGGGGGCACGAACTGAAGCTTTCTTT.